This entry lists 11 T cell receptor beta chains sequenced from one sample in a study of blood T cell repertoires in COVID-19 (TCRdb year 2020). The library was made by the immunoSEQ multiplex PCR assay. Here the immuneACCESS table is served through TCRdb, limited to in-frame sequences with V and J called. Missing clones are a known gap in these copies; in checked studies unresolved V genes cover under half, and the rest lacks a known reason. In this sample the table shows hundreds of thousands of clones, more than 80% of which occur a single time. About 1.5% of the sample is held by the ten biggest clonotypes. Input material: peripheral blood. These receptors all stem from a woman in her 30s with active or convalescent COVID-19.

In this sample, this clone turned up once. Here the CDR3 reads CASADRVGSGAQYF. Here the CDR3 DNA reads TGTGCCAGCGCAGACAGGGTTGGTTCCGGCGCCCAGTACTTC. The chain has TRBV2 and TRBJ2-5, with 7 nucleotides matching TRBD1. V dropped 8 bases and J dropped 9; count of bases not matched to a gene: 15. The germline CDR1 and CDR2 sequences are SNHLY and FYNNEI. The CDR3 totals 14 residues. The full variable domain, in which reference TRBV2 and TRBJ2-5 provide the parts outside the CDR3, is EPEVTQTPSHQVTQMGQEVILRCVPISNHLYFYWYRQILGQKVEFLVSFYNNEISEKSEIFDDQFSVERPDGSNFTLKIRSTKLEDSAMYFCASADRVGSGAQYFGPGTRLLVL.

The chain employs TRBV3-1 (or the pseudogene TRBV3-2) and TRBJ1-2; D is uncertain. This CDR3 is 17 amino acids long. V shed 1 base and J shed 2 bases, with 17 bases lying between them. Germline CDR1 is LGHDT and CDR2 is YNNKEL (reference sequence). The CDR3 bases are TGTGCCAGCAGCCAAGCCGCGCGGCGCACTTCCAACTATGGCTACACCTTC. This sequence encodes CASSQAARRTSNYGYTF.

A single count supports this clone. The chain has TRBV5-6 and TRBJ2-5, with unresolved D. The V end was cut by 6 bases, the J end by 0 bases, with 9 bases between. The CDR3 loop spans 13 amino acids. Germline V lookup: CDR1 SGHDT, CDR2 YYEEEE. The CDR3 protein is CASNPANQETQYF. The CDR3 bases are TGTGCCAGCAACCCAGCGAACCAAGAGACCCAGTACTTC.

The chain joins TRBV4-1 to TRBJ2-7, with TRBD2 matching over 8 bases. The junction had 14 bases not matched to a gene; V was cut back by 1 base and J by 6 bases. Germline V lookup: CDR1 MGHRA, CDR2 YSYEKL. The CDR3 contains 17 residues. CDR3 nucleotides: TGCGCCAGCAGCCAAGTGGGCGGGGGGCGGCCGGTAGGCGAGCAGTACTTC. It translates to CASSQVGGGRPVGEQYF.

CDR3 protein: CASRGTSNTEAFF. The CDR3 nucleotides read TGTGCCAGCCGAGGTACCTCGAACACTGAAGCTTTCTTT. The chain carries TRBV6-6 and TRBJ1-1, with D unresolved. Germline assignment: CDR1 MNHNY and CDR2 SVGAGI (reference sequence). The length of the CDR3 is 13 residues. Trimming pared 8 bases from V and 1 base from J, leaving 11 bases between.

This clone was observed once. Additional DNA sequences in this sample encode the identical CDR3. The rearrangement links TRBV5-1 to TRBJ1-5, with TRBD1 identical over 8 bases. The V gene end was trimmed by 4 bases and the J gene end by 5 bases; junction bases not matched to a gene: 2. The CDR3 contains 13 residues. Germline V gene sequence: CDR1 SGHRS, CDR2 YFSETQ. In nucleotides, the CDR3 is TGCGCCAGCAGCCTGACAGGGGATCAGCCCCAGCATTTT. As protein: CASSLTGDQPQHF.

The chain uses TRBV4-1 and TRBJ1-2; TRBD1 matches 8 bases. The CDR3 length is 15 residues. V shed 2 bases and J 3 bases; nucleotides not matched to a gene: 5. Germline CDR1 and CDR2: MGHRA and YSYEKL. The CDR3 region is CASSQSLTGDYGYTF. CDR3 coding DNA: TGCGCCAGCAGCCAATCTTTGACAGGGGACTATGGCTACACCTTC.

This clone has only a few counts. This rearrangement joins TRBV6-5 to TRBJ2-2; a weak D match, TRBD1 (6 bases). The CDR3 contains 16 residues. Trimming cost V 0 bases and J 1 base, with 9 bases left between them. Germline-derived CDR1 and CDR2 are MNHEY and SVGAGI. The chain's CDR3 is CASSYSQGMNTGELFF. The CDR3 DNA reads as TGTGCCAGCAGTTACTCGCAGGGGATGAACACCGGGGAGCTGTTTTTT.

The chain uses TRBV5-1 and TRBJ1-2, with 9 bases lining up with TRBD1. The CDR3 runs to 16 residues. Trimming took 0 bases from V and 4 from J; bases not matched to a gene: 7. Germline-derived CDR1 and CDR2 are SGHRS and YFSETQ. As DNA, the CDR3 is TGCGCCAGCAGCTTGGCCGACAGGGGGTATCCCTATGGCTACACCTTC. This translates into CASSLADRGYPYGYTF.

DNA of the CDR3: TGTGCCAGTAGTATAGATGGGGGGGGGAATCAGCCCCAGCATTTT. Its protein product is CASSIDGGGNQPQHF. V usage is TRBV19 and J usage is TRBJ1-5, with D possibly being TRBD1 (5 bases). The CDR3 consists of 15 residues. Germline CDR1 is LNHDA and CDR2 is SQIVND (reference sequence). The ends were cut back, 0 bases at V and 4 bases at J, with 10 bases in the middle. The complete variable domain, with remaining parts taken from reference TRBV19 and TRBJ1-5, reads DGGITQSPKYLFRKEGQNVTLSCEQNLNHDAMYWYRQDPGQGLRLIYYSQIVNDFQKGDIAEGYSVSREKKESFPLTVTSAQKNPTAFYLCASSIDGGGNQPQHFGDGTRLSIL.

The chain is built from TRBV5-1 and TRBJ1-2; no firm D call. From germline, CDR1 is SGHRS and CDR2 YFSETQ. V lost 0 bases and J 4 bases, leaving 4 bases between the germline ends. The CDR3 runs to 12 residues. CDR3 residues: CASSLESYGYTF. In DNA form, the CDR3 reads TGCGCCAGCAGCTTGGAGAGCTATGGCTACACCTTC.